This is a list of T cell receptor beta chains from one sample in a study of T cell repertoires in cytomegalovirus infection. Their antigen targets remain unknown. Each CDR3 protein is one row after TCRdb ran MiXCR on the reads. The sample consists of around 360,000 distinct CDR3 sequences, about 32% of them appearing once. The material sequenced was cultured PBMCs, taken from culture after CMV antigen stimulation. The receptor set was obtained from a human donor in good health (CMV status not recorded). Some clones in this sample may be carry-over from other donors' samples. Each CDR3 is given with its conserved first and last residue.

TRBV5-4 CASRSSGSRTDTQYF
TRBV4-3 CASSHFSGTSGYNEQFF
TRBV9 CASSVQPGGDVGEQYF
TRBV7-2 CASSLPGQGAKTEAFF
TRBV6-2/TRBV6-3 CASSYWAGVRTEAFF
TRBV7-2 CASSLDSGTNEQFF
TRBV2 CASSEGSGAKNIQYF
TRBV7-2 CASLHWGTDGYTF
TRBV5-1 CASSWLTEGGANVLTF
TRBV5-6 CASSLIRGWDTEAFF
TRBV7-2 CASSWGQVDTQYF
TRBV7-2 CASSLGDLKTQYF
TRBV11-2 CASSLDLDVPHGYTF
TRBV28 CASSTPFSNQPQHF
TRBV20-1 CSARAGLAGTGELFF
TRBV7-8 CASSLEPGAWGYTF
TRBV12-3/TRBV12-4 CASSLERSYNEQFF
TRBV7-8 CASSLEQLRRSTDTGELFF
TRBV12-3/TRBV12-4 CASRGGGLATYNEQFF
TRBV7-4 CASSLVLGGTTNEKLFF
TRBV12-3/TRBV12-4 CASRHTSGRTNEQFF
TRBV7-2 CASRFDAPNSPLHF
TRBV2 CASSEAGANTGELFF
TRBV11-2 CASSLGLRGNQPQHF
TRBV2 CASSSEGLIPTDTQYF
TRBV7-2 CASSLDRGRETQYF
TRBV19 CASSPRKGNEQFF
TRBV7-2 CASSLEQSAVTDTQYF
TRBV18 CASSPLPTGLQGPQHF
TRBV7-2 CASSLDRVVAEAFF
TRBV20-1 CSASFGQLSYNEQFF
TRBV6-2/TRBV6-3 CASSYNQRGSYEQYF
TRBV11-1 CASSRTHQETQYF
TRBV7-6 CASSTGRYTDTQYF
TRBV12-5 CASGQTSPRTDTQYF
TRBV7-2 CASSRQLTGELFF
TRBV6-5 CASRAGMVGELFF
TRBV27 CASSRGRVGSGVFQETQYF
TRBV4-1 CASSQPQSIEAFF
TRBV14 CASSSQYYEQYF
TRBV12-3/TRBV12-4 CASTPGLGKSDTQYF
TRBV7-8 CASSLAGAGADTQYF
TRBV6-8 CASHLAGGPTDTQYF
TRBV28 CASSEVVMNGYTF
TRBV2 CASSRTGYNQPQHF
TRBV7-6 CASSLVRGLAGNINEQFF
TRBV9 CASSVDGRSNTEAFF
TRBV6-2/TRBV6-3 CASSYSRGRAFETQYF
TRBV4-1 CASSQERLAGGPTRTKNIQYF
TRBV19 CASSMKYWEVGYEQYF